These T cell receptor beta chains were read from a single sample in a study of cytomegalovirus exposure and HLA in healthy donors. The repertoire was sequenced with immunoSEQ multiplex PCR; TCRdb's copy has only in-frame clones and lacks some. The sample contains approximately 110,000 clones, 65% to 80% of which appear only once. Source material: PBMCs. Source of these receptors: a woman aged 40 to 55 in good health and CMV-seropositive. Each CDR3 is given with its conserved first and last residue. Each record gives: clone size, D gene, V gene, CDR3 length, J gene, CDR3 protein, CDR3 DNA. D genes are given only for firm matches. Not all rows give a size; the values are once, few, many and, for expanded clones, a class.

>-|-|TRBV19|15|TRBJ1-5
CASSISGGQRQPQHF
TGTGCCAGTAGTATCAGCGGAGGGCAGAGGCAGCCCCAGCATTTT
>-|-|TRBV6-1|15|TRBJ2-7
CASTPWGDRGYEQYF
TGTGCCAGCACCCCATGGGGGGACAGAGGTTACGAGCAGTACTTC
>-|TRBD1|TRBV6-6|15|TRBJ2-3
CASTARQGVTDTQYF
TGTGCCAGCACCGCCCGACAGGGTGTTACAGATACGCAGTATTTT
>-|TRBD2|TRBV14|17|TRBJ2-1
CASSPWSGSRGVNEQFF
TGTGCCAGCAGCCCCTGGAGCGGGAGTCGGGGTGTGAATGAGCAGTTCTTC
>once|TRBD1|TRBV5-4|15|TRBJ2-1
CASRDGQGRYNEQFF
TGTGCCAGCAGAGACGGACAGGGGCGTTACAATGAGCAGTTCTTC
>-|-|TRBV6-5|13|TRBJ2-1
CASSPNYDYEQFF
TGTGCCAGCAGTCCGAACTACGATTATGAGCAGTTCTTC
>-|TRBD1|TRBV5-1|14|TRBJ1-2
CASSPDRGRVGYTF
TGCGCCAGCAGCCCGGACAGGGGGCGCGTTGGCTACACCTTC
>-|-|TRBV6-1|14|TRBJ1-4
CASIRGTVNEKLFF
TGTGCCAGCATCCGCGGGACGGTTAATGAAAAACTGTTTTTT
>-|TRBD1|TRBV5-5|17|TRBJ2-2
CASSFRTGTGVSGELFF
TGTGCCAGCAGCTTCCGAACCGGGACAGGGGTCTCCGGGGAGCTGTTTTTT
>-|-|TRBV27|13|TRBJ1-5
CASSLPGGRDQHF
TGTGCCAGCAGTTTACCCGGAGGCCGGGACCAGCATTTT
>-|TRBD2|TRBV2|15|TRBJ2-1
CASIGTSGSYSEQFF
TGTGCCAGCATCGGGACTAGCGGGAGTTACAGTGAGCAGTTCTTC
>-|TRBD2|TRBV5-4|16|TRBJ2-2
CASSLAGGRGTGELFF
TGTGCCAGCAGCTTGGCCGGCGGGAGGGGCACCGGGGAGCTGTTTTTT
>-|TRBD1|TRBV25-1|14|TRBJ1-2
CASSEVDRGDGYTF
TGTGCCAGCAGTGAAGTTGACAGGGGGGATGGCTACACCTTC
>-|TRBD2|TRBV19|18|TRBJ2-7
CASSTKIRAAGEPHEQYF
TGTGCCAGTAGTACGAAGATAAGAGCAGCGGGAGAGCCCCACGAGCAGTACTTC
>few|TRBD2|TRBV7-3|16|TRBJ2-1
CASSLAGTSGYNEQFF
TGTGCCAGCAGCTTAGCCGGGACTAGCGGGTACAATGAGCAGTTCTTC
>-|-|TRBV11-2|15|TRBJ2-1
CASSFAKPSTHEQFF
TGTGCCAGCAGCTTCGCAAAACCTAGTACCCATGAGCAGTTCTTC
>-|-|TRBV28|18|TRBJ1-5
CASSFLRGGTSLGQPQHF
TGTGCCAGCAGTTTTCTGCGTGGGGGGACCTCCCTGGGTCAGCCCCAGCATTTT
>-|TRBD1|TRBV7-8|16|TRBJ2-7
CASSPYGGQGDHEQYF
TGTGCCAGCAGCCCCTACGGGGGACAGGGGGACCACGAGCAGTACTTC
>few|TRBD2|TRBV9|12|TRBJ2-1
CASSVGSGMQFF
TGTGCCAGCAGCGTAGGTAGCGGGATGCAGTTCTTC
>-|TRBD1|TRBV25-1|13|TRBJ1-1
CASTTGGFTEAFF
TGTGCCAGCACTACAGGGGGATTCACTGAAGCTTTCTTT
>-|-|TRBV5-1|12|TRBJ2-3
CASSLPPGTQYF
TGCGCCAGCAGCTTGCCCCCCGGTACGCAGTATTTT
>-|TRBD2|TRBV7-3|14|TRBJ2-3
CASSSGTSIDTQYF
TGTGCCAGCAGCTCCGGGACTAGCATAGATACGCAGTATTTT
>-|TRBD2|TRBV7-9|19|TRBJ2-1
CASSLAHSLAGVSYNEQFF
TGTGCCAGCAGCTTAGCCCACTCTTTAGCGGGGGTCTCCTACAATGAGCAGTTCTTC
>-|TRBD1|TRBV7-3|15|TRBJ1-6
CASSQRQGVGSPLHF
TGTGCCAGCAGCCAAAGACAGGGGGTTGGTTCACCCCTCCACTTT
>once|TRBD2|TRBV5-1|18|TRBJ2-2
CASSQGLAGATNTGELFF
TGCGCCAGCAGCCAAGGACTAGCGGGAGCGACGAACACCGGGGAGCTGTTTTTT
>-|TRBD1|TRBV30|15|TRBJ2-5
CAWSTTRGLGETQYF
TGTGCCTGGAGTACTACCAGGGGGCTGGGGGAGACCCAGTACTTC
>-|-|TRBV5-4|14|TRBJ2-2
CASSLAQGIGELFF
TGTGCCAGCAGCTTGGCCCAGGGAATCGGGGAGCTGTTTTTT
>-|TRBD2|TRBV11-3|14|TRBJ2-1
CASSSSRGSNEQFF
TGTGCCAGCAGTTCGTCACGCGGGAGCAATGAGCAGTTCTTC
>-|-|TRBV10-1|14|TRBJ2-1
CASSEGGTVYEQFF
TGCGCCAGCAGTGAAGGGGGAACGGTCTATGAGCAGTTCTTC